This T cell receptor (beta chain) was identified during a study of shared clonotypes between healthy human individuals. As for the study in general: The study used three CD4 naive, three CD4 memory, two CD8 naive and one CD8 memory plate per donor.

The V and J ends lost 3 bases and 6 bases respectively, with 14 bases between them. CDR1 and CDR2 (germline): GTSNPN, SVGIG (reference sequence). The CDR3 sequence is 13 residues long. This clone appeared a few times. Its antigen is still unknown. Sequencing used immunoSEQ multiplex PCR; TCRdb keeps in-frame clones, though not all of them. The profile shows roughly 1 million clones, approximately 76% of them singletons. Whole-study findings and limits: There were few donors, and this limited the genetic and exposure-history diversity represented. The sampled material consisted only of blood, and tissue repertoires are likely to differ.

The chain uses TRBV30 and TRBJ1-2, with D perhaps matching TRBD1 (5 bases). Sequenced material: memory CD4+ T cells sorted from blood. Regarding subset: CD45RA-negative fraction. The receptor was isolated from a man aged 18 to 29 in good health. CDR3 in amino acids: CAWREAGHHGYTF. The DNA for the CDR3 is TGTGCCTGGAGAGAGGCAGGGCACCATGGCTACACCTTC.